The clone carrying this T cell receptor beta chain occurred many times. What it recognizes is unknown. Clinicians diagnosed patients from clinical symptoms, serum thyroxine and TRAb, thyroid ultrasound and orbital computed tomography. The data were taken from a study of T cells in Graves' hyperthyroidism and ophthalmopathy. Germline CDR1 DFQATT, CDR2 SNEGSKA (reference sequence). This CDR3 region has 16 residues. J was trimmed by 0 bases and V by 1 base; bases with no gene match: 4. Amplification yielded TCR beta CDR3 regions, with RNA transcripts as the source. A first-round RT-PCR of the TCR CDR3 used the HTBI primer set. A single record per CDR3 protein comes from TCRdb applying MiXCR to the multiplex PCR reads. Of over 250,000 distinct CDR3 sequences listed, around 20% are singletons. General observations from the study: The model forecast ophthalmopathy, anticipating it by a median approximately 7 months before onset. Researchers report that a 13 V-J model separated ophthalmopathy from stable hyperthyroidism. The blood repertoire included most of the expanded thyroid clonotypes above 0.001.

The sample comprised blood. The chain joins TRBV20-1 to TRBJ1-5; 9 bases agree with TRBD1. This TCR came from a man younger than 40 with Graves' ophthalmopathy. Written as DNA, the CDR3 is TGCAGTGCTAGAGCGGGACAGGGTTATAGCAATCAGCCCCAGCATTTT. Amino acid sequence: CSARAGQGYSNQPQHF.